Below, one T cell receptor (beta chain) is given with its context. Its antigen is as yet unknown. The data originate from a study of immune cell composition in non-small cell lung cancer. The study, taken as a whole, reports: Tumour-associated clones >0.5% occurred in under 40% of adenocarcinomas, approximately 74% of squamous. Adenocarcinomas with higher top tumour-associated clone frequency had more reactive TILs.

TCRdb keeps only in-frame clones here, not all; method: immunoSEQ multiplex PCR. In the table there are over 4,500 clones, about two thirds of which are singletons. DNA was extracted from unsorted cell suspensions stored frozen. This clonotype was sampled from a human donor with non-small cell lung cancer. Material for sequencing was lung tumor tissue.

In DNA form, the CDR3 reads TGTGCCAGCAGCCAGAAACCCGGGACTAGCAGGCTTTATGAGCAGTTCTTC. This encodes CASSQKPGTSRLYEQFF. The gene calls are TRBV5-8 and TRBJ2-1; 9 nucleotides line up with TRBD2. This CDR3 comprises 17 residues. J lost 8 bases, V lost 4 bases, and 16 bases had no gene match. CDR1 is SGHTS and CDR2 is YDEGEE in the germline V gene.